What follows describes a single T cell receptor beta chain. What it recognizes is unknown. This record belongs to a study of cytomegalovirus exposure and HLA in healthy donors. Study information: Early release data held around 82 million unique TCRs from HLA-typed donors.

Study-wide findings and caveats: With high specificity and sensitivity, the classifier reportedly diagnosed cytomegalovirus status. Apart from CMV serostatus, no immune exposure information was available.

Amplification used 60 Vbeta primers and 13 Jbeta primers. Original data processing: Later analysis identified tens of millions of unique TCR beta chains, approximately 11 million shared. Only in-frame clones appear in the TCRdb table, and some are missing; sequencing was by immunoSEQ multiplex PCR. That table supplies the V and J calls and clone size; D and trimming were determined from the DNA. The repertoire consists of around 170,000 clones, with 81% occurring once and the leading ten covering approximately 1.3%. Trimming took 3 bases from V and 4 from J; bases not matched to a gene: 7. The CDR3 totals 15 residues. Per the germline V gene, CDR1 is SGHDN and CDR2 is FVKESK.

Source material: PBMCs. V and J are TRBV14 and TRBJ1-2, with 8 bases aligning to TRBD1. The clonotype originates from a man aged 45-65 years in good health and CMV-seropositive. As DNA, the CDR3 is TGTGCCAGCAGCCACCGCCGGGACAGGCCCTATGGCTACACCTTC. Protein sequence: CASSHRRDRPYGYTF.